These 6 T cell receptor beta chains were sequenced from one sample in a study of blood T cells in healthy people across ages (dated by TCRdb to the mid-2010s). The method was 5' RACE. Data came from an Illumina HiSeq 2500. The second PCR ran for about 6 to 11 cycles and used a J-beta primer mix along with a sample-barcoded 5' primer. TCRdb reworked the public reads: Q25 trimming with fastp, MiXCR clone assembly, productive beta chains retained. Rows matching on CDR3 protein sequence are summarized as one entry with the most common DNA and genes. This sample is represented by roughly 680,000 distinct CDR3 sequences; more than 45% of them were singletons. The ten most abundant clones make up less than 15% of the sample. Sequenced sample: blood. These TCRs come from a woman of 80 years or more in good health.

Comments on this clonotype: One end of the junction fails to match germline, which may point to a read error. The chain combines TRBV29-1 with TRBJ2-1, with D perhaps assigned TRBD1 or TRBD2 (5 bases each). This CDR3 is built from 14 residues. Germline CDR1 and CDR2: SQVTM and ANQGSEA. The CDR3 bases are TGCGGCGTTGTTGGGGGAAAAGGGAGCAATGAGCAGTTCTTC. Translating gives CGVVGGKGSNEQFF.

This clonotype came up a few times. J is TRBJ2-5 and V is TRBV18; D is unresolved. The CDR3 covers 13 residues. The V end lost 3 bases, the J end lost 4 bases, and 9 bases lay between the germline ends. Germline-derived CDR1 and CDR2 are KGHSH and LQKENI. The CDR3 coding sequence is TGTGCCAGCTCACCCCAAATGGGAGAGACCCAGTACTTC. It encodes CASSPQMGETQYF.

The CDR3 DNA reads as TGCGCCAGCAGCCAAGGTCTCGCCCACAGGGCCTACGAGCAGTACTTC. This codes for CASSQGLAHRAYEQYF. The chain carries TRBV4-1 and TRBJ2-7; a weak D match, TRBD1 (6 bases). This CDR3 region has 16 residues. Germline V gene data show CDR1 as MGHRA and CDR2 as YSYEKL. V lost 1 base, J lost 2 bases, and 15 bases lay in between.

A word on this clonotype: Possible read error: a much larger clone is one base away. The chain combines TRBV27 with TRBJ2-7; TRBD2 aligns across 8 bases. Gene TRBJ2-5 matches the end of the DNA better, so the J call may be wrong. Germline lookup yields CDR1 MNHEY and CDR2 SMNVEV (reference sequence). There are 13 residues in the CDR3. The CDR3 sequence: CAGRKTSEATQYF. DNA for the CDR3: TGTGCCGGCAGGAAGACTAGCGAAGCGACCCAGTACTTC.

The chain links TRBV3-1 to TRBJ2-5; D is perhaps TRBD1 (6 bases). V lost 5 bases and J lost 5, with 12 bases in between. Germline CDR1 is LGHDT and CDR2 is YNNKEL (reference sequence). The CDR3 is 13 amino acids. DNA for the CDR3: TGTGCCAGCAGCGAAGGGGGTTCGGAGACCCAGTACTTC. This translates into CASSEGGSETQYF.

The CDR3, as DNA: TGTGCCAGCAGCTCCACGACCCCCCTAAAGCAGTTCTTC. It yields the protein CASSSTTPLKQFF. The chain has TRBV11-2 and TRBJ2-1; D not resolved. Trimming stripped 4 bases from V and 11 bases from J, with 15 bases between. This CDR3 has 13 amino acids. Germline V gives CDR1 SGHAT, CDR2 FQNNGV.